Detailed here is one T cell receptor beta chain. Its antigen is unidentified. CDR3 size: 16 residues. Germline loops: CDR1 SGHDN, CDR2 FVKESK. Trimming removed 6 bases from V and 5 bases from J, with 20 bases in between. The source of the sample is a study of CD8 T cells in acute hepatitis C reinfection. The time point denotes: naive CD8 control sorted from an acute-time-point sample. Every 3 months, donors from a Montreal cohort of people who inject drugs were followed. TCRdb's table, derived via immunoSEQ multiplex PCR, lists solely in-frame clones and lacks some. Altogether approximately 39,000 clones are present, 80% to 90% being singletons, with the ten largest covering 0.4% to 0.6%. Overall study findings and caveats: No chronic follow-up sample yielded enough NS3-1073 specific cells. NS3-1073 specific repertoires were highly diverse across all groups. Overrepresentation in the naive pool did not explain the preferential TRBV04 and TRBV06 usage seen in all groups.

The sequenced material came from naive CD8+ T cells from PBMCs. J is TRBJ2-1 and V is TRBV14, with a possible D match to TRBD2 (5 bases). This sequence was found in a man between 25 and 39 years old with chronic hepatitis C. CDR3 sequence: CASSLMDSRFHNEQFF. The CDR3 DNA reads as TGTGCCAGCAGTTTGATGGACTCCCGGTTTCACAATGAGCAGTTCTTC.